Shown below are 2 T cell receptor beta chains from a single sample sequenced in a study of T cell responses to AZD1222 COVID-19 vaccine. Profiled with immunoSEQ multiplex PCR; TCRdb holds only in-frame clones, not every one. Of under 250,000 clones listed, roughly 91% are singletons. The sequenced sample was peripheral blood, obtained on day 0 of MenACWY control vaccination. The receptors here all came from an adult in good health.

This clone occurred once. This chain uses TRBV5-1 with TRBJ2-5; a weak D match, TRBD2 (6 bases). Germline CDR1 SGHRS, CDR2 YFSETQ. This CDR3 is built from 14 residues. Trimming took 2 bases from V and 5 from J, leaving 13 bases between them. The CDR3 region is CASSLGGASETQYF. CDR3 nucleotide sequence: TGCGCCAGCAGCTTAGGAGGGGCCTCGGAGACCCAGTACTTC.

V gene TRBV5-6 combines with J gene TRBJ2-2; TRBD2 agrees at 11 bases. Germline trimming cut 3 bases from V and 0 bases from J; bases unmatched to any gene: 10. Germline V CDR1 and CDR2: SGHDT, YYEEEE. The CDR3 extends over 19 amino acids. The DNA for the CDR3 is TGTGCCAGCAGCTCCGCTACTAGCGGGGGCCTCGCGAACACCGGGGAGCTGTTTTTT. This translates into CASSSATSGGLANTGELFF.